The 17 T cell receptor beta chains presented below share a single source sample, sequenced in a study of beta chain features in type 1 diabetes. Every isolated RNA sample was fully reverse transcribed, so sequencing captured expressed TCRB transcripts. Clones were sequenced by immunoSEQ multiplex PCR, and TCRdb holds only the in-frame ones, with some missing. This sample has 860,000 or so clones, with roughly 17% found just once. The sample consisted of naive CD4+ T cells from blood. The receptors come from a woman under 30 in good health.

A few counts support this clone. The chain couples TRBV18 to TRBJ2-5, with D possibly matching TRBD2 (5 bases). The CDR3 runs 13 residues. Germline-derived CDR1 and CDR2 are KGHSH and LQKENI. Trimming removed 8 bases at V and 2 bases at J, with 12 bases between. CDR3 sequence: CASEPGLQETQYF. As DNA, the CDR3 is TGTGCCAGCGAACCGGGATTACAAGAGACCCAGTACTTC.

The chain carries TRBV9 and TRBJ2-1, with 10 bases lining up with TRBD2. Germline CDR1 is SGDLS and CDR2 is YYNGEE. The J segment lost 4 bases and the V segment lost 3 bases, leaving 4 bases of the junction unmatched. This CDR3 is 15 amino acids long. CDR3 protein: CASSAGLAEYNEQFF. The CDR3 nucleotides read TGTGCCAGCAGCGCCGGACTAGCGGAGTACAATGAGCAGTTCTTC.

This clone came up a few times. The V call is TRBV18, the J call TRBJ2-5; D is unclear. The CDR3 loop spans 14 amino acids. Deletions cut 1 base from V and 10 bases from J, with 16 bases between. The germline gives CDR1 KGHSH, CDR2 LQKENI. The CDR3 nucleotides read TGTGCCAGCTCACCACAAAAAGGGCTTTTCGGCCAGTACTTC. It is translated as CASSPQKGLFGQYF.

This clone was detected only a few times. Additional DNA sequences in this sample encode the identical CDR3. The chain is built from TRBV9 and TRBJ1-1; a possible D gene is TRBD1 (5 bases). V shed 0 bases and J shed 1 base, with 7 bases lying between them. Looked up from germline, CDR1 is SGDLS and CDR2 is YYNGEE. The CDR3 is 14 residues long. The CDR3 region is CASSVGGTNTEAFF. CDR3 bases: TGTGCCAGCAGCGTAGGGGGGACGAACACTGAAGCTTTCTTT.

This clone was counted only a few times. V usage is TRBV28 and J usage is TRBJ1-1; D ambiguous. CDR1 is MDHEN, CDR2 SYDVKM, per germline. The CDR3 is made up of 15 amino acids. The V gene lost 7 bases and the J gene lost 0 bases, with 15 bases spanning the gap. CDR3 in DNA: TGTGCCAGCAAGCTGTACGCCAACATGAACACTGAAGCTTTCTTT. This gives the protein CASKLYANMNTEAFF.

CDR3 in amino acids: CASMTPWDEQFF. CDR3 nucleotide sequence: TGTGCCAGCATGACCCCTTGGGATGAGCAGTTCTTC. The chain employs TRBV28 and TRBJ2-1; the D is unclear. Looked up from germline, CDR1 is MDHEN and CDR2 is SYDVKM. The CDR3 consists of 12 residues. Between the trimmed V and J ends, which lost 7 bases and 8 bases, there was a span of 12 bases.

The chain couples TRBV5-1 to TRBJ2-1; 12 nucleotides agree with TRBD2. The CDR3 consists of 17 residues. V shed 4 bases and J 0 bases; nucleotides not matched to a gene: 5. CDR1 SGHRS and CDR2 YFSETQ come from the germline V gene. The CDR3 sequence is CASSLTSGRGSYNEQFF. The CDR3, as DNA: TGCGCCAGCAGCCTGACTAGCGGGAGAGGCTCCTACAATGAGCAGTTCTTC.

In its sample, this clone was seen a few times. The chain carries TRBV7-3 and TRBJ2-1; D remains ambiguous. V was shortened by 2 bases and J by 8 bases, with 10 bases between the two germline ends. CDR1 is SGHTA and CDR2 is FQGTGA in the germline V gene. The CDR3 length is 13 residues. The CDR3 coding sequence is TGTGCCAGCAGCTTATTTCAGTATGATGAGCAGTTCTTC. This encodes CASSLFQYDEQFF.

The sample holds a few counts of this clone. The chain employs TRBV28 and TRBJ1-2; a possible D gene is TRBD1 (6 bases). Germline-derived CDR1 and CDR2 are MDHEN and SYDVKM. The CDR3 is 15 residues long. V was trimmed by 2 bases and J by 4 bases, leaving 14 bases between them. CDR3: CASSLAGGRGYGYTF. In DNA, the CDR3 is TGTGCCAGCAGTTTAGCTGGGGGCCGGGGCTATGGCTACACCTTC.

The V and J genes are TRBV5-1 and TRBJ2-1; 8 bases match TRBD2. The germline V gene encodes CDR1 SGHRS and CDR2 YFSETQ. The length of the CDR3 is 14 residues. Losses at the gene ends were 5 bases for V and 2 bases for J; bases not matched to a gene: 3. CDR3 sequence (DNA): TGCGCCAGCAGTGATAGCGGGACCTACAATGAGCAGTTCTTC. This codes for CASSDSGTYNEQFF.

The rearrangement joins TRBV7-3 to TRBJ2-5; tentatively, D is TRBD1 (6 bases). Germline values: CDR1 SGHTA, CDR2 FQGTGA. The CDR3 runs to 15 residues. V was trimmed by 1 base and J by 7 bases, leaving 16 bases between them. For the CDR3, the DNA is TGTGCCAGCAGCTTAAGACGGGCAGGGGAAGGGACCCAGTACTTC. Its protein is CASSLRRAGEGTQYF.

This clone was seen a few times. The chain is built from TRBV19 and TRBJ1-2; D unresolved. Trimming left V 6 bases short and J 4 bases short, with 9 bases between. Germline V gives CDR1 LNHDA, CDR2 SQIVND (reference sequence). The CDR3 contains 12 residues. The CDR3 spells CASSSDGYGYTF. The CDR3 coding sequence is TGTGCCAGTAGCTCGGATGGCTATGGCTACACCTTC.

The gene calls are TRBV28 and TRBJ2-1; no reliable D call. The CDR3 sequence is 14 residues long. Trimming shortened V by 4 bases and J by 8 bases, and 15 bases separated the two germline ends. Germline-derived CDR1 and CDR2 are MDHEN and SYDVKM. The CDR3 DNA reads TGTGCCAGCAGTTCCCACCCCACGATTTATGAGCAGTTCTTC. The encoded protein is CASSSHPTIYEQFF.

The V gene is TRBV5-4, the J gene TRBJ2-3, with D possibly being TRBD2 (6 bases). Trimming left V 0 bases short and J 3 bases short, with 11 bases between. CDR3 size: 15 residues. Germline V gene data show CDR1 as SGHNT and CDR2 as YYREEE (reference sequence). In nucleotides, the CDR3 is TGTGCCAGCAGCTTGGAGCAGGGAGGTACAGATACGCAGTATTTT. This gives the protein CASSLEQGGTDTQYF.

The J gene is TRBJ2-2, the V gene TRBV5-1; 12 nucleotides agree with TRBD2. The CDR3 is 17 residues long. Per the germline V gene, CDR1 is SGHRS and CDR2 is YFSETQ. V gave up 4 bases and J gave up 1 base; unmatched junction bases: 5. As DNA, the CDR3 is TGCGCCAGCAGCCTACTGGGACTAGCGGGGAACACCGGGGAGCTGTTTTTT. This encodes CASSLLGLAGNTGELFF.

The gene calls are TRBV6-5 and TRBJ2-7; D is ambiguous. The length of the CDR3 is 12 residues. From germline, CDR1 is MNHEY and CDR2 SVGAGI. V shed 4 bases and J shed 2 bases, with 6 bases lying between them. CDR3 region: CASSSGAYEQYF. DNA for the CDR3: TGTGCCAGCAGTTCTGGGGCCTACGAGCAGTACTTC.

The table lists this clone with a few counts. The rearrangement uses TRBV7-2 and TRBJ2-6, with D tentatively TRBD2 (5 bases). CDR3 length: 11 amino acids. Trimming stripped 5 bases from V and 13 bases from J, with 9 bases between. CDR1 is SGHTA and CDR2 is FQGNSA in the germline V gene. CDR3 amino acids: CASSATGVLTF. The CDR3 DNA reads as TGTGCCAGCAGCGCTACGGGAGTCCTGACTTTC. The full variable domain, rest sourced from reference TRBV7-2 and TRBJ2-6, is GAGVSQSPSNKVTEKGKDVELRCDPISGHTALYWYRQSLGQGLEFLIYFQGNSAPDKSGLPSDRFSAERTGGSVSTLTIQRTQQEDSAVYLCASSATGVLTFGAGSRLTVL.